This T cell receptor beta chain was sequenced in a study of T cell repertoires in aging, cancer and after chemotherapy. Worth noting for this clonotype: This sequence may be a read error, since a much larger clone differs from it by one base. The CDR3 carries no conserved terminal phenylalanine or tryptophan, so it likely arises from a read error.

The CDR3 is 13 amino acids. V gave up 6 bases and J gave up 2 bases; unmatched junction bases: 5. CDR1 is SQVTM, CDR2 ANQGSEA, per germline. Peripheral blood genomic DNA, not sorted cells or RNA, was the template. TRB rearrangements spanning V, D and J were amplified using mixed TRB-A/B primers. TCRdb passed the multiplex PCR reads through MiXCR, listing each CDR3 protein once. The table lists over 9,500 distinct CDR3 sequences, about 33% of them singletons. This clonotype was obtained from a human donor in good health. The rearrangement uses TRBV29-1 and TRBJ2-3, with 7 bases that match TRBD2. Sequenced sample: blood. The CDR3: CSVQRGFTDTQYY. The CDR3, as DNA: TGCAGCGTCCAGCGGGGCTTCACAGATACGCAGTATTAT.